The 5 T cell receptor beta chains below all came from one sample that was sequenced in a study of T cell responses to AZD1222 COVID-19 vaccine. Measured with immunoSEQ multiplex PCR; TCRdb has only the in-frame clones, and not every one. The sample carries 150,000 to 200,000 clones, 90% to 95% recorded once. The sample was peripheral blood, taken 28 days after the second AZD1222 dose. The origin of the receptors is an adult who received the AZD1222 COVID-19 vaccine.

V and J are TRBV16 and TRBJ1-6; D is unclear. The CDR3 spans 15 residues. Trimming pared 4 bases from V and 6 bases from J, leaving 13 bases between. CDR1 is KGHSY, CDR2 FQNENV, per germline. The CDR3 spells CASSPRASGNSPLHF. CDR3 DNA sequence: TGTGCCAGCAGCCCGCGGGCAAGTGGTAATTCACCCCTCCACTTT.

This clone turned up a few times. CDR3 nucleotide sequence: TGTGCCAGCAGCCAAGACTCTCTCTGGCGCGCTAGCTCCTACGAGCAGTACTTC. This encodes CASSQDSLWRASSYEQYF. The chain employs TRBV14 and TRBJ2-7, with D unresolved. The V and J ends lost 0 bases and 0 bases respectively, with 18 bases between them. Germline V CDR1 and CDR2: SGHDN, FVKESK. The CDR3 spans 18 residues. The full variable domain, rest sourced from reference TRBV14 and TRBJ2-7, is EAGVTQFPSHSVIEKGQTVTLRCDPISGHDNLYWYRRVMGKEIKFLLHFVKESKQDESGMPNNRFLAERTGGTYSTLKVQPAELEDSGVYFCASSQDSLWRASSYEQYFGPGTRLTVT.

V is TRBV19 and J is TRBJ2-1; 16 nucleotides agree with TRBD2. Trimming removed 3 bases from V and 4 bases from J; junction bases left unmatched: 6. The CDR3 has 18 amino acids. Germline V gene lookup returns CDR1 LNHDA and CDR2 SQIVND (reference sequence). CDR3 loop: CASSILGLAGGPYNEQFF. The CDR3 DNA follows: TGTGCCAGTAGTATTCTGGGACTAGCGGGAGGGCCTTACAATGAGCAGTTCTTC.

J is TRBJ1-2 and V is TRBV5-1; maybe TRBD1 (5 bases). Trimming took off 0 bases at V and 8 bases at J, with 14 bases between the two ends. The CDR3 loop spans 14 amino acids. Germline CDR1 is SGHRS and CDR2 is YFSETQ. The CDR3 sequence is CASSLGDRRPGYTF. CDR3 nucleotides: TGCGCCAGCAGCTTGGGGGACCGCCGTCCGGGCTACACCTTC.

This chain uses TRBV3-1 (or the pseudogene TRBV3-2) with TRBJ2-5; D not resolved. The ends were cut back, 2 bases at V and 13 bases at J, with 20 bases in the middle. This CDR3 is 14 amino acids long. Germline values: CDR1 LGHDT, CDR2 YNNKEL (reference sequence). CDR3 amino acids: CASSQTGTTSWRYF. The DNA for the CDR3 is TGTGCCAGCAGCCAAACGGGTACTACCTCTTGGAGGTACTTC.